Each of the 4 T cell receptor beta chains below was sequenced from the same sample in a study of T cell responses to AZD1222 COVID-19 vaccine. Clones were sequenced by immunoSEQ multiplex PCR, and TCRdb holds only the in-frame ones, with some missing. The top ten hold roughly 7.3% of the sample, which has about 150,000 clones, approximately 85% seen once. The input for sequencing was peripheral blood, taken on day 0 of AZD1222 vaccination. These receptors originate from an adult in good health.

The genes are TRBV6-5 and TRBJ2-7, with unresolved D. The CDR3 spans 11 residues. Germline V gene data show CDR1 as MNHEY and CDR2 as SVGAGI. Trimming removed 8 bases from V and 6 bases from J, with 11 bases in between. The CDR3 spells CASSRNTEQYF. The DNA of the CDR3 is TGTGCCAGCTCGCGTAATACCGAGCAGTACTTC.

The gene calls are TRBV7-8 and TRBJ2-3; 9 bases match TRBD2. The CDR3 has 18 residues. CDR1 SGHVS and CDR2 FQNEAQ come from the germline V gene. Unmatched junction bases numbered 8, after V lost 1 base and J lost 0 bases. The DNA of the CDR3 is TGTGCCAGCAGCTTAGAACTTTGGAGCGGGGGGAGCACAGATACGCAGTATTTT. The encoded protein is CASSLELWSGGSTDTQYF. Full variable domain (outside the CDR3, taken from reference TRBV7-8 and TRBJ2-3): GAGVSQSPRYKVAKRGQDVALRCDPISGHVSLFWYQQALGQGPEFLTYFQNEAQLDKSGLPSDRFFAERPEGSVSTLKIQRTQQEDSAVYLCASSLELWSGGSTDTQYFGPGTRLTVL.

The V gene is TRBV6-5, the J gene TRBJ2-3; tentatively, D is TRBD2 (6 bases). The germline CDR1 and CDR2 sequences are MNHEY and SVGAGI. CDR3 length equals 13 residues. Trimming took off 2 bases at V and 4 bases at J, with 7 bases between the two ends. The CDR3 spells CASSYGTSDTQYF. CDR3 in DNA: TGTGCCAGCAGTTACGGGACTTCAGATACGCAGTATTTT.

This clone has a single count. The rearrangement links TRBV11-2 to TRBJ2-3, with 9 positions matching TRBD1. The CDR3 totals 16 residues. Germline V gene data show CDR1 as SGHAT and CDR2 as FQNNGV. With 1 base clipped from V and 1 base from J, the junction kept 3 bases outside the gene matches. DNA for the CDR3: TGTGCCAGCAGCTTAGGCTGGACAGGGGGCACAGATACGCAGTATTTT. Residues: CASSLGWTGGTDTQYF.